The 21 T cell receptor beta chains listed next were all sequenced from one sample in a study of cytomegalovirus exposure and HLA in healthy donors. The PCR made use of 60 Vbeta and 13 Jbeta primers. Clones were sequenced by immunoSEQ multiplex PCR, and TCRdb holds only the in-frame ones, with some missing. The sample records under 200,000 clones, approximately 80% being singletons. The sequenced material came from PBMCs. Receptors were obtained from a woman between 18 and 30 years old in good health and CMV-seronegative.

This chain links TRBV9 with TRBJ2-5; 9 positions match TRBD2. The CDR3 consists of 15 residues. Trimming removed 0 bases from V and 4 bases from J; junction bases left unmatched: 4. The V gene's germline CDR1 is SGDLS and CDR2 YYNGEE. The CDR3 spells CASSVGGSGGETQYF. The CDR3 nucleotides read TGTGCCAGCAGCGTAGGGGGTAGCGGGGGAGAGACCCAGTACTTC.

This clone was found once. This chain uses TRBV30 with TRBJ1-2; 7 nucleotides agree with TRBD1. The V gene end was trimmed by 1 base and the J gene end by 3 bases; junction bases not matched to a gene: 2. The CDR3 totals 13 residues. CDR1 is GTSNPN, CDR2 SVGIG, per germline (reference sequence). The chain's CDR3 is CAWSGQGYYGYTF. The CDR3 DNA reads TGTGCCTGGAGTGGACAGGGCTACTATGGCTACACCTTC.

The sample holds one count of this clone. The rearrangement uses TRBV4-1 and TRBJ1-6, with 7 bases matching TRBD1. This CDR3 is built from 15 residues. CDR1 MGHRA and CDR2 YSYEKL come from the germline V gene. V shed 4 bases and J 7 bases; nucleotides not matched to a gene: 7. The CDR3 DNA is TGCGCCAGCAGCCCCCGGGACAGCCTGAATTCACCCCTCCACTTT. The encoded protein is CASSPRDSLNSPLHF.

CDR3 in amino acids: CASSQDWAGAISEQFF. The CDR3 nucleotides read TGCGCCAGCAGCCAAGATTGGGCGGGTGCGATCAGTGAGCAGTTCTTC. The V and J genes are TRBV4-3 and TRBJ2-1; D perhaps matches TRBD2 (5 bases). The CDR3 has 16 amino acids. CDR1 is LGHNA, CDR2 YSLEER, per germline. V dropped 0 bases and J dropped 9 bases, with 18 bases sitting between them.

This clone was seen just once. The J gene is TRBJ2-7, the V gene TRBV14; the D gene is possibly TRBD2 (6 bases). The CDR3 is made up of 14 amino acids. Between the trimmed V and J ends, which lost 3 bases and 0 bases, there was a span of 9 bases. Germline CDR1 is SGHDN and CDR2 is FVKESK. DNA of the CDR3: TGTGCCAGCAGCCAGGCCGGGGGCTCCTACGAGCAGTACTTC. It specifies CASSQAGGSYEQYF.

The V gene is TRBV19, the J gene TRBJ1-5, with unresolved D. The V gene lost 7 bases and the J gene lost 7 bases, with 14 bases spanning the gap. The CDR3 runs to 13 residues. CDR1 and CDR2 (germline): LNHDA, SQIVND (reference sequence). CDR3 loop: CASNFEVNQPQHF. The CDR3, as DNA: TGTGCCAGTAATTTCGAGGTTAACCAGCCCCAGCATTTT.

This chain joins TRBV4-1 and TRBJ2-3; possibly TRBD1 for D (6 bases). V was pared by 1 base and J by 0 bases, with 20 bases between. The CDR3 is made up of 19 amino acids. Germline loops: CDR1 MGHRA, CDR2 YSYEKL. In DNA, the CDR3 is TGCGCCAGCAGCCAAGGATGGGGGCCAGCGGATTTTAGCACAGATACGCAGTATTTT. Encoded protein: CASSQGWGPADFSTDTQYF.

The V gene is TRBV28, the J gene TRBJ2-7, with TRBD1 matching 7 bases. V shed 4 bases and J 5 bases; nucleotides not matched to a gene: 14. The CDR3 has 16 amino acids. Germline V lookup: CDR1 MDHEN, CDR2 SYDVKM. Here the CDR3 reads CASSSHTPTGYHEQYF. The CDR3 region has the DNA TGTGCCAGCAGTTCCCACACCCCGACAGGGTACCACGAGCAGTACTTC.

The V call is TRBV4-2, the J call TRBJ1-5; D unclear. This CDR3 comprises 16 residues. Germline V gene sequence: CDR1 LGHNA, CDR2 YNFKEQ. V was cut by 0 bases and J by 0 bases, with 9 bases left in between. The CDR3 protein is CASSQEAYYSNQPQHF. The CDR3 bases are TGTGCCAGCAGCCAAGAGGCTTATTATAGCAATCAGCCCCAGCATTTT.

The rearrangement links TRBV7-2 to TRBJ2-1; D may be TRBD2 (6 bases). Germline V gene lookup returns CDR1 SGHTA and CDR2 FQGNSA. The CDR3 has 15 amino acids. Trimming stripped 6 bases from V and 0 bases from J, with 12 bases between. This CDR3 is CASSGDGSSYNEQFF. In DNA form, the CDR3 reads TGTGCCAGCAGTGGGGACGGGAGCTCCTACAATGAGCAGTTCTTC.

The gene calls are TRBV6-6 and TRBJ2-5; D may be TRBD2 (5 bases). TRBJ2-7 matches the DNA end more closely, so the J call is doubtful. CDR1 MNHNY and CDR2 SVGAGI come from the germline V gene (reference sequence). The length of the CDR3 is 13 residues. This chain's CDR3 is CASSYNRAVEQYF. DNA for the CDR3: TGTGCCAGCAGTTACAATAGAGCGGTCGAGCAGTACTTC.

V gene TRBV7-9 combines with J gene TRBJ1-1, with D perhaps TRBD1 (6 bases). The CDR3 length is 14 residues. In germline, CDR1 is SEHNR, CDR2 FQNEAQ (reference sequence). V dropped 3 bases and J dropped 5 bases, with 13 bases sitting between them. CDR3 DNA sequence: TGTGCCAGCAGCTTGGGGGCGACTGGGACTGAAGCTTTCTTT. Translation: CASSLGATGTEAFF.

The V gene is TRBV7-9, the J gene TRBJ2-4, with TRBD2 matching over 8 bases. The CDR3 contains 18 residues. Germline V gene lookup returns CDR1 SEHNR and CDR2 FQNEAQ (reference sequence). V lost 5 bases and J lost 2; bases outside the gene matches: 14. The CDR3 protein is CASSPPPAGVTTKNIQYF. CDR3 nucleotide sequence: TGTGCCAGCAGCCCCCCCCCAGCGGGGGTGACTACCAAAAACATTCAGTACTTC.

This chain links TRBV5-4 with TRBJ2-1; 11 bases match TRBD2. The V and J ends lost 4 bases and 9 bases, in that order; junction bases with no gene match: 12. The CDR3 has 16 amino acids. Germline V gene sequence: CDR1 SGHNT, CDR2 YYREEE (reference sequence). CDR3 residues: CASSPSGLAVVTEQFF. CDR3 in DNA: TGTGCCAGCAGCCCCTCGGGACTAGCGGTCGTAACTGAGCAGTTCTTC.

This clone was detected a few times. This chain links TRBV2 with TRBJ1-4, with D possibly TRBD1 on 6 matching bases. The CDR3 length is 15 residues. Germline V gives CDR1 SNHLY, CDR2 FYNNEI. Trimming removed 6 bases from V and 8 bases from J, with 19 bases in between. CDR3 nucleotides: TGTGCCAGCAGGGAGCTCGCGACAGGATGGGAAAAACTGTTTTTT. The encoded protein is CASRELATGWEKLFF.

A single count supports this clone. The V call is TRBV4-3, the J call TRBJ2-1; 8 bases map to TRBD2. V was clipped by 4 bases and J by 7 bases; unmatched bases: 9. Germline CDR1 is LGHNA and CDR2 is YSLEER. The CDR3 has 15 amino acids. Written as DNA, the CDR3 is TGCGCCAGCAGCCCATTGCGGGAGGAATGGAATGAGCAGTTCTTC. Encoded protein: CASSPLREEWNEQFF.

The V and J genes are TRBV19 and TRBJ1-3, with unresolved D. Germline values: CDR1 LNHDA, CDR2 SQIVND (reference sequence). V was cut by 7 bases and J by 0 bases, with 16 bases left in between. CDR3 length equals 16 residues. The CDR3 region is CASTMVGSSSGNTIYF. In nucleotides, the CDR3 is TGTGCCAGTACCATGGTTGGGAGCAGCTCTGGAAACACCATATATTTT.

This clone was counted a few times. J is TRBJ2-1 and V is TRBV4-3; D ambiguous. This CDR3 has 13 residues. Germline V lookup: CDR1 LGHNA, CDR2 YSLEER. V shed 3 bases and J shed 5 bases, with 8 bases lying between them. The CDR3, as DNA: TGCGCCAGCAGCCAGGGCCAAGACAATGAGCAGTTCTTC. Translation: CASSQGQDNEQFF.

The rearrangement uses TRBV19 and TRBJ1-5; 9 bases map to TRBD1. The CDR3 has 18 residues. Unmatched junction bases numbered 13, after V lost 7 bases and J lost 0 bases. CDR1 is LNHDA and CDR2 is SQIVND in the germline V gene (reference sequence). CDR3 coding DNA: TGTGCCAGTATTCCCGGGGGACAGGGTTCCCCTAGCAATCAGCCCCAGCATTTT. Its protein is CASIPGGQGSPSNQPQHF.

The V call is TRBV7-9, the J call TRBJ2-3, with D possibly being TRBD2 (5 bases). V lost 1 base to trimming and J lost 2 bases, with 13 bases between them. This CDR3 contains 16 residues. CDR1 and CDR2 (germline): SEHNR, FQNEAQ (reference sequence). CDR3: CASSLEDSAYTDTQYF. The CDR3 nucleotides are TGTGCCAGCAGCTTAGAGGACTCCGCCTACACAGATACGCAGTATTTT.

The chain recombines TRBV27 with TRBJ2-7; 10 nucleotides line up with TRBD2. Trimming cost V 5 bases and J 3 bases; bases outside gene matches: 7. The CDR3 is made up of 15 amino acids. Per germline, CDR1 MNHEY and CDR2 SMNVEV (reference sequence). As DNA, the CDR3 is TGTGCCAGCAGTATGGGACTAGCGTCTAGCTACGAGCAGTACTTC. As protein: CASSMGLASSYEQYF.